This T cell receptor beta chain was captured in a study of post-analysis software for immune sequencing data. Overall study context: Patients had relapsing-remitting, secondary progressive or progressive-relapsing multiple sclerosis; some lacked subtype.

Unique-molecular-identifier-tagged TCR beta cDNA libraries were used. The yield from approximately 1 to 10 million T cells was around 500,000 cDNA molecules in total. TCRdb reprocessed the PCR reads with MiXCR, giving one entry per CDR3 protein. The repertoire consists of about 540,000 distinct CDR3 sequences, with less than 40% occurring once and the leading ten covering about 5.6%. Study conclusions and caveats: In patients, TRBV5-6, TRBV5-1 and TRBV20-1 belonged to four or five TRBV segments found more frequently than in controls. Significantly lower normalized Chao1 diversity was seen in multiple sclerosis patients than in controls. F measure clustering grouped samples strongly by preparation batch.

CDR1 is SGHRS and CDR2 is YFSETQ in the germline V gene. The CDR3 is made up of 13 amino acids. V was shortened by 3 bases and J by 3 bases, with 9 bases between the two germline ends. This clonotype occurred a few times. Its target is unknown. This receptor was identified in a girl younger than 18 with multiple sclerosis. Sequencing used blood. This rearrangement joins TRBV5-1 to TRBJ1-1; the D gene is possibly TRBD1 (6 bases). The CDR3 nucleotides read TGCGCCAGCAGCTCGGGGGCGGACACTGAAGCTTTCTTT. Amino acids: CASSSGADTEAFF.